The subject of this entry is one TCR beta chain. Antigen: not known. Germline CDR1 and CDR2: SGHTA and FQGTGA. The CDR3 extends over 18 amino acids. V dropped 1 base and J dropped 3; count of bases not matched to a gene: 9. This specimen comes from a study of cytomegalovirus exposure and HLA in healthy donors. Study conclusions and caveats: Many donors carried some public TCRs, although rarity characterized most TCR sequences. In a later analysis, DRB1 alleles had the most associated TCRs; HLA-C alleles the fewest.

With 60 Vbeta and 13 Jbeta primers, the PCR was carried out. Repertoires were generated with immunoSEQ multiplex PCR, while TCRdb's copy carries only in-frame clones and drops some. The sample comprises some 90,000 clones, around 80% of which are singletons, and 4.4% rests with the top ten. The sequence was collected from a male donor in good health and CMV-seropositive. The chain couples TRBV7-3 to TRBJ1-1, with 12 bases that match TRBD1. The sequenced sample was PBMCs. The CDR3 DNA sequence: TGTGCCAGCAGCTTAATGGGACAGGGGGCTGCCGGGTACACTGAAGCTTTCTTT. Amino acid sequence: CASSLMGQGAAGYTEAFF.